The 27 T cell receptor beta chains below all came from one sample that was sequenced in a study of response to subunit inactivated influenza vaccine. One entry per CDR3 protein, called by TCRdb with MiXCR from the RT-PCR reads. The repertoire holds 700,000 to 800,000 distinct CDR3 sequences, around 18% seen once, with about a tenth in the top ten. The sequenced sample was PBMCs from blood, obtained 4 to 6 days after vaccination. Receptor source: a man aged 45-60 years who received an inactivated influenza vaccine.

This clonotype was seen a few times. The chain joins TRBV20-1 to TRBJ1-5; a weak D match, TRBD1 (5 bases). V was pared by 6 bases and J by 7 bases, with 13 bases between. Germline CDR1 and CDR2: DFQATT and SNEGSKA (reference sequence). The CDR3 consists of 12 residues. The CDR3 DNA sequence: TGCAGTGCCAGTAGGGGAATCCAGCCCCAGCATTTT. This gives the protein CSASRGIQPQHF.

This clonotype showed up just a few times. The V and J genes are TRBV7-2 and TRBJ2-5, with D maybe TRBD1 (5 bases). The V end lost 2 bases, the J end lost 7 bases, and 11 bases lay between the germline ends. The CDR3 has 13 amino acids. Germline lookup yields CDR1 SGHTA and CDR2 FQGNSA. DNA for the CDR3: TGTGCCAGCAGCTTACAGCAGGGAAGGACCCAGTACTTC. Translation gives CASSLQQGRTQYF.

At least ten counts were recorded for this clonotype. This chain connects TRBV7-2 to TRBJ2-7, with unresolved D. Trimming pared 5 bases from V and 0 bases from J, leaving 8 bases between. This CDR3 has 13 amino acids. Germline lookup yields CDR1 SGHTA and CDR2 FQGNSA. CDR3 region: CASSLAASYEQYF. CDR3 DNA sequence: TGTGCCAGCAGCCTGGCGGCCTCCTACGAGCAGTACTTC.

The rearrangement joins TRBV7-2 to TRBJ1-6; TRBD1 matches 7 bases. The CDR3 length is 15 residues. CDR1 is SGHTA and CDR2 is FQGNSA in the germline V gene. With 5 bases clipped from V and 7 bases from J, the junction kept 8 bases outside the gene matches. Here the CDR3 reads CASSLDRDQNSPLHF. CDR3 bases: TGTGCCAGCAGCCTTGACAGGGATCAAAATTCACCCCTCCACTTT.

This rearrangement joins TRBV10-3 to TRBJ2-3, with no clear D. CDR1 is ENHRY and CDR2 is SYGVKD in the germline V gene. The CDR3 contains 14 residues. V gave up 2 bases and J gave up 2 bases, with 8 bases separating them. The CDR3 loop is CAISETGFTDTQYF. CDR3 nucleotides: TGTGCCATCAGTGAGACTGGATTCACAGATACGCAGTATTTT.

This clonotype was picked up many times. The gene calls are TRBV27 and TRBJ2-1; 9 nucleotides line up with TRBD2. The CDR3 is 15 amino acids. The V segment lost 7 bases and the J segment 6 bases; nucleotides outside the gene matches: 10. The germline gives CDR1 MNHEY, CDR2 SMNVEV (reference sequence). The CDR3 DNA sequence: TGTGCCAGCAAACGGGGGCGGGGGGGCCCCAATGAGCAGTTCTTC. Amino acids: CASKRGRGGPNEQFF.

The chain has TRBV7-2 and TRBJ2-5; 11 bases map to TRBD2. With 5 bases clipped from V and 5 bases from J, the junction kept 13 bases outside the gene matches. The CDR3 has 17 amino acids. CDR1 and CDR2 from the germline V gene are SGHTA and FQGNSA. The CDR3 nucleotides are TGTGCCAGCAGCCCACTAGCGGGAGTTGTCTCGGATGAGACCCAGTACTTC. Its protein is CASSPLAGVVSDETQYF.

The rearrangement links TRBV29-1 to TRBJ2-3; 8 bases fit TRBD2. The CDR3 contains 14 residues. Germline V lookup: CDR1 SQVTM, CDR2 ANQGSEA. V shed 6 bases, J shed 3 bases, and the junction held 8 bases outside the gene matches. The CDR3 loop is CSVAEAGVTDTQYF. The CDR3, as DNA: TGCAGCGTGGCAGAAGCGGGAGTAACAGATACGCAGTATTTT.

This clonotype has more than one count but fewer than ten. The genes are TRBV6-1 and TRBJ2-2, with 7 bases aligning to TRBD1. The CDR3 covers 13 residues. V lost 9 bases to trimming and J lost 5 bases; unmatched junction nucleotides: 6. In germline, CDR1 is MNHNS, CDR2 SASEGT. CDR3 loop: CASGTESTGELFF. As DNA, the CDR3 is TGTGCCAGTGGGACAGAATCGACCGGGGAGCTGTTTTTT.

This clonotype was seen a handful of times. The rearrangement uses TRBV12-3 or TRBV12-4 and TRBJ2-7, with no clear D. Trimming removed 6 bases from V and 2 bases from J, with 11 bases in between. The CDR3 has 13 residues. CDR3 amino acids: CASRGRRAYEQYF. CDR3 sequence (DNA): TGTGCCAGCAGAGGTAGAAGGGCCTACGAGCAGTACTTC.

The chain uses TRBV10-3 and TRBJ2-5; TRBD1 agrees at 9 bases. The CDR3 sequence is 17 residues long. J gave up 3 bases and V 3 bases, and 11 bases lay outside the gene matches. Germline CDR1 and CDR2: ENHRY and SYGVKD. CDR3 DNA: TGTGCCATCAGTGAAAGGTTTGGGACAGGGAACGAAGAGACCCAGTACTTC. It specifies CAISERFGTGNEETQYF.

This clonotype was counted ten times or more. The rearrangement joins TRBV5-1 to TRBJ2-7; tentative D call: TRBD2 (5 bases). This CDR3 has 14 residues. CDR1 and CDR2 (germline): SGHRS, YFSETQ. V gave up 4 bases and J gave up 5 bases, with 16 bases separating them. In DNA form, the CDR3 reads TGCGCCAGCAGCCCCATGGCGGGCGGACACGAGCAGTACTTC. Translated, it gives CASSPMAGGHEQYF. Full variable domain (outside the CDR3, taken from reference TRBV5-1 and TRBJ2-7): KAGVTQTPRYLIKTRGQQVTLSCSPISGHRSVSWYQQTPGQGLQFLFEYFSETQRNKGNFPGRFSGRQFSNSRSEMNVSTLELGDSALYLCASSPMAGGHEQYFGPGTRLTVT.

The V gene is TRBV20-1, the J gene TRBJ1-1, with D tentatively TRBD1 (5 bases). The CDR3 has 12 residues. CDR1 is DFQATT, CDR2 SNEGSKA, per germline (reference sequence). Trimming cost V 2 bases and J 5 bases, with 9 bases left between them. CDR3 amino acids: CSARQGSTEAFF. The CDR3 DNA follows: TGCAGTGCTAGACAGGGAAGTACTGAAGCTTTCTTT.

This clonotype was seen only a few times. CDR3 sequence (DNA): TGCGCCAGCAGCTTTCAGGGGGTCAATGAGCAGTTCTTC. Encoded protein: CASSFQGVNEQFF. The rearrangement links TRBV5-1 to TRBJ2-1; 7 bases fit TRBD1. The CDR3 is 13 residues long. V shed 2 bases and J 6 bases; nucleotides not matched to a gene: 2. Germline values: CDR1 SGHRS, CDR2 YFSETQ.

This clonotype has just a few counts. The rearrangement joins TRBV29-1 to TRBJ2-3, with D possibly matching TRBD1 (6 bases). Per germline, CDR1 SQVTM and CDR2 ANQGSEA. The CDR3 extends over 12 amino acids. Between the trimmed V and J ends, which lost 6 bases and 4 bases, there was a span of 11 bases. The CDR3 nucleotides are TGCAGCGTCGCACAGGGTTCAGATACGCAGTATTTT. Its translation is CSVAQGSDTQYF.

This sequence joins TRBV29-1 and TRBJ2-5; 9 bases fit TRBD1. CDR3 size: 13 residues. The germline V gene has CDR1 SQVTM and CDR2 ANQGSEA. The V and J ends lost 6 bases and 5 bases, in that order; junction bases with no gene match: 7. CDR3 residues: CSVVTGGCETQYF. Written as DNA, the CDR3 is TGCAGCGTCGTTACAGGGGGCTGTGAGACCCAGTACTTC.

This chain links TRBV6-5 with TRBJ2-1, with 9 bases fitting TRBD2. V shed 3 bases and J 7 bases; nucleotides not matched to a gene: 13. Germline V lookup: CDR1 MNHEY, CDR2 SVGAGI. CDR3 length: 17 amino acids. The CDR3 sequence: CASSYLAGAGGSNEQFF. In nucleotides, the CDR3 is TGTGCCAGCAGTTATTTGGCTGGAGCGGGAGGATCTAATGAGCAGTTCTTC.

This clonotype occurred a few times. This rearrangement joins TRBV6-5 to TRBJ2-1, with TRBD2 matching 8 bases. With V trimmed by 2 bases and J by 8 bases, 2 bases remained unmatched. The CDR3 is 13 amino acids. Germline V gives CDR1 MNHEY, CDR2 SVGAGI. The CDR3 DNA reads TGTGCCAGCAGTTACGGACTAGCCGATGAGCAGTTCTTC. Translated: CASSYGLADEQFF.

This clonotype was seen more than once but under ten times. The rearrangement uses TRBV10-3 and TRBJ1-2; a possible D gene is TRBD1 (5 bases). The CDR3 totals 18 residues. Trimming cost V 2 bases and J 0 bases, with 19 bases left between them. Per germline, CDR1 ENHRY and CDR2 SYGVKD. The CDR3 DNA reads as TGTGCCATCAGTGAGCACCCCGAGGGACGGGGAACTAACTATGGCTACACCTTC. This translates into CAISEHPEGRGTNYGYTF.

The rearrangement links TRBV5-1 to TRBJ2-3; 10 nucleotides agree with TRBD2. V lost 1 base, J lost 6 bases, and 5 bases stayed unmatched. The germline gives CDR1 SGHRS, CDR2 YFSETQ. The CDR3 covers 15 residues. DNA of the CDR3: TGCGCCAGCAGCTTGTCCGCTAGCGGGAGCGATACGCAGTATTTT. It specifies CASSLSASGSDTQYF.

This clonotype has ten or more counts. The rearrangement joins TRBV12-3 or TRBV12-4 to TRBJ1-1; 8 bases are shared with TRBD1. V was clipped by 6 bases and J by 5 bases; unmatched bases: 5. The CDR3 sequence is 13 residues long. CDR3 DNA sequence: TGTGCCAGCAGACGCACAGGGGGTACTGAAGCTTTCTTT. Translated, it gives CASRRTGGTEAFF.

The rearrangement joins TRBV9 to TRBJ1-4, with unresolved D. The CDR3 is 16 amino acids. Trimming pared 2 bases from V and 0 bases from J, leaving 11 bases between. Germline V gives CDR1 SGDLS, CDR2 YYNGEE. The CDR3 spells CASSVGGSATNEKLFF. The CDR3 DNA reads TGTGCCAGCAGCGTGGGAGGGTCTGCAACTAATGAAAAACTGTTTTTT.

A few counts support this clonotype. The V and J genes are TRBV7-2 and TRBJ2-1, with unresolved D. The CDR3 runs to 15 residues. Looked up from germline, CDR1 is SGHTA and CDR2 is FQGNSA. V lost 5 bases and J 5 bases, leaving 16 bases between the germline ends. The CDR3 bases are TGTGCCAGCAGCCCCCGCGGTACGGAGAACAATGAGCAGTTCTTC. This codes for CASSPRGTENNEQFF.

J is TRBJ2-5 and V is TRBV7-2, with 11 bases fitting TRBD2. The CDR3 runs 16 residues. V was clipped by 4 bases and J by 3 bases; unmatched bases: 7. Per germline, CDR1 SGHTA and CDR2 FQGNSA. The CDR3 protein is CASSSTSGRWKETQYF. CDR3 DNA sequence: TGTGCCAGCAGCTCCACTAGCGGGAGATGGAAAGAGACCCAGTACTTC.

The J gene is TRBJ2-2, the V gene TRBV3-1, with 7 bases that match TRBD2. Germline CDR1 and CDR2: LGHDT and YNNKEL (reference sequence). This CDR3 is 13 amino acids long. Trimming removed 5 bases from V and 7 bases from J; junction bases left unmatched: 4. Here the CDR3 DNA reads TGTGCCAGCAGCAGCGGGGTGAACGGGGAGCTGTTTTTT. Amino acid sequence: CASSSGVNGELFF.

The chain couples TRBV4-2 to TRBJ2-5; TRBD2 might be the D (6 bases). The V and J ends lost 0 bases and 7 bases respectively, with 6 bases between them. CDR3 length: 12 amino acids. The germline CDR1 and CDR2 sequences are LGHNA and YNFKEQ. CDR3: CASSQEGGTQYF. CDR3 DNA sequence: TGTGCCAGCAGCCAAGAGGGGGGGACCCAGTACTTC.

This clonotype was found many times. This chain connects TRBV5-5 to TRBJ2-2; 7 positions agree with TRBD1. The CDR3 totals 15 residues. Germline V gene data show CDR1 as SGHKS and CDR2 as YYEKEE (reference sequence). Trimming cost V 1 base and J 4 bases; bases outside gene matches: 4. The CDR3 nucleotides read TGTGCCAGCAGCTTGACAGGGGATCGCACCGGGGAGCTGTTTTTT. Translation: CASSLTGDRTGELFF.